These 32 T cell receptor beta chains originate from one sample sequenced in a study of shared clonotypes between healthy human individuals. Sequencing used immunoSEQ multiplex PCR; TCRdb keeps in-frame clones, though not all of them. Here the sample spans about 2.3 million clones, about 92% being singletons. Sequenced material: naive CD4+ T cells from PBMCs. The subset is: CD45RA+ positively selected. The source of these receptors is a man aged 18 to 30 in good health. Some clones in this sample may be carry-over from other donors' samples.

The V gene is TRBV5-1, the J gene TRBJ1-5, with 11 bases aligning to TRBD1. CDR1 and CDR2 from the germline V gene are SGHRS and YFSETQ. V lost 3 bases and J lost 6; bases outside the gene matches: 2. CDR3 length: 14 amino acids. CDR3 sequence reads: CASSWGTGGQPQHF. The CDR3 DNA follows: TGCGCCAGCAGCTGGGGGACAGGGGGTCAGCCCCAGCATTTT.

The rearrangement joins TRBV7-2 to TRBJ2-7; perhaps D is TRBD1 or TRBD2 (5 bases each). This CDR3 contains 15 residues. V gave up 5 bases and J gave up 2 bases, with 16 bases separating them. CDR1 and CDR2 from the germline V gene are SGHTA and FQGNSA. CDR3 sequence reads: CASSPQGVIPYEQYF. The CDR3 nucleotides are TGTGCCAGCAGCCCGCAGGGAGTTATCCCCTACGAGCAGTACTTC.

The chain couples TRBV27 to TRBJ2-7; 9 bases align to TRBD1. There are 15 residues in the CDR3. CDR1 MNHEY and CDR2 SMNVEV come from the germline V gene (reference sequence). The junction had 10 bases not matched to a gene; V was cut back by 7 bases and J by 3 bases. The CDR3 nucleotides are TGTGCCAGCAAATACAGGGGGCCGAGGGGCTACGAGCAGTACTTC. Protein sequence: CASKYRGPRGYEQYF.

The rearrangement uses TRBV6-6 and TRBJ1-4; TRBD1 might be the D (5 bases). The V end lost 0 bases, the J end lost 10 bases, and 12 bases lay between the germline ends. The germline CDR1 and CDR2 sequences are MNHNY and SVGAGI (reference sequence). This CDR3 contains 14 residues. The CDR3 protein is CASSYSSDSRKLFF. The CDR3 nucleotides read TGTGCCAGCAGTTACTCGTCTGACAGTAGAAAACTGTTTTTT.

V usage is TRBV7-2 and J usage is TRBJ2-7; D possibly corresponds to TRBD1 (6 bases). The V gene lost 5 bases and the J gene lost 6 bases, with 20 bases spanning the gap. Germline V gene sequence: CDR1 SGHTA, CDR2 FQGNSA. The CDR3 sequence is 15 residues long. CDR3 bases: TGTGCCAGCAGCCGAGGGCCCGGACAGTCGGCCGAGCAGTACTTC. This encodes CASSRGPGQSAEQYF.

V usage is TRBV7-8 and J usage is TRBJ1-5; D remains ambiguous. This CDR3 is built from 16 residues. Trimming left V 2 bases short and J 4 bases short, with 15 bases between. CDR1 and CDR2 (germline): SGHVS, FQNEAQ. CDR3 sequence reads: CASSLNRTATNQPQHF. The CDR3 DNA is TGTGCCAGCAGCTTAAACCGGACGGCTACTAATCAGCCCCAGCATTTT.

The CDR3 loop is CASSLQASGRENEQFF. The CDR3 DNA reads as TGCGCCAGCAGCTTGCAGGCTAGCGGGAGGGAAAATGAGCAGTTCTTC. The chain recombines TRBV5-1 with TRBJ2-1, with TRBD2 matching over 12 bases. Germline V CDR1 and CDR2: SGHRS, YFSETQ. With 1 base clipped from V and 7 bases from J, the junction kept 6 bases outside the gene matches. The CDR3 is 16 amino acids.

The chain has TRBV5-1 and TRBJ1-1; D is undetermined. This CDR3 is 15 amino acids long. V was pared by 0 bases and J by 1 base, with 10 bases between. In germline, CDR1 is SGHRS, CDR2 YFSETQ. CDR3 in amino acids: CASSLDGRTNTEAFF. The CDR3 DNA sequence: TGCGCCAGCAGCTTGGATGGCAGGACGAACACTGAAGCTTTCTTT.

This chain links TRBV7-8 with TRBJ2-5; D might be TRBD2 (6 bases). From germline, CDR1 is SGHVS and CDR2 FQNEAQ. The CDR3 spans 14 residues. Trimming took 5 bases from V and 2 from J, leaving 12 bases between them. As DNA, the CDR3 is TGTGCCAGCAGCCCTGCGGGGTTACAAGAGACCCAGTACTTC. It encodes CASSPAGLQETQYF. Using reference TRBV7-8 and TRBJ2-5 for the parts outside the CDR3, the full variable domain is GAGVSQSPRYKVAKRGQDVALRCDPISGHVSLFWYQQALGQGPEFLTYFQNEAQLDKSGLPSDRFFAERPEGSVSTLKIQRTQQEDSAVYLCASSPAGLQETQYFGPGTRLLVL.

The chain recombines TRBV7-9 with TRBJ2-2; 8 bases match TRBD2. The CDR3 totals 14 residues. The V gene end was trimmed by 5 bases and the J gene end by 7 bases; junction bases not matched to a gene: 6. Germline V lookup: CDR1 SEHNR, CDR2 FQNEAQ (reference sequence). The CDR3 DNA reads as TGTGCCAGCAGCCTTAGCGGGATCAGCGGGGAGCTGTTTTTT. It encodes CASSLSGISGELFF. The variable domain in full, with the rest retrieved from reference TRBV7-9 and TRBJ2-2, is DTGVSQNPRHKITKRGQNVTFRCDPISEHNRLYWYRQTLGQGPEFLTYFQNEAQLEKSRLLSDRFSAERPKGSFSTLEIQRTEQGDSAMYLCASSLSGISGELFFGEGSRLTVL.

The rearrangement links TRBV5-8 to TRBJ2-7; D call uncertain. The CDR3 is 14 residues long. CDR1 and CDR2 from the germline V gene are SGHTS and YDEGEE. V lost 0 bases, J lost 3 bases, and 10 bases lay in between. The CDR3 DNA is TGTGCCAGCAGCTTGGCTCTAGTAGACTACGAGCAGTACTTC. It translates to CASSLALVDYEQYF. Variable domain in full (rest from reference TRBV5-8 and TRBJ2-7): EAGVTQSPTHLIKTRGQQATLRCSPISGHTSVYWYQQALGLGLQFLLWYDEGEERNRGNFPPRFSGRQFPNYSSELNVNALELEDSALYLCASSLALVDYEQYFGPGTRLTVT.

The chain uses TRBV5-1 and TRBJ1-2, with 8 bases matching TRBD1. Per germline, CDR1 SGHRS and CDR2 YFSETQ. CDR3 size: 13 residues. After removal of 7 bases from V and 8 bases from J, the junction contained 10 bases not matched to a gene. For the CDR3, the DNA is TGCGCCAGCGGGGACGGACAGGGACTAGGCTACACCTTC. Translated, it gives CASGDGQGLGYTF.

This clone was counted a single time. V and J are TRBV27 and TRBJ1-5; TRBD1 matches at 8 bases. The germline V gene has CDR1 MNHEY and CDR2 SMNVEV (reference sequence). With V trimmed by 6 bases and J by 2 bases, 6 bases remained unmatched. This CDR3 has 15 amino acids. This chain's CDR3 is CASSDRGSGNQPQHF. In DNA form, the CDR3 reads TGTGCCAGCAGCGACAGGGGATCAGGCAATCAGCCCCAGCATTTT.

Remarks on this clone: The same CDR3 also results from other DNA sequences found in this sample. The CDR3 spells CASSGQGDQPQHF. The DNA for the CDR3 is TGTGCCAGTAGTGGGCAGGGTGATCAGCCCCAGCATTTT. V and J are TRBV19 and TRBJ1-5; D possibly corresponds to TRBD1 (5 bases). Trimming pared 5 bases from V and 5 bases from J, leaving 10 bases between. This CDR3 has 13 residues. Germline assignment: CDR1 LNHDA and CDR2 SQIVND (reference sequence).

V usage is TRBV5-1 and J usage is TRBJ2-7; tentatively, D is TRBD1 or TRBD2 (5 bases each). Germline assignment: CDR1 SGHRS and CDR2 YFSETQ. CDR3 length: 14 residues. Trimming shortened V by 3 bases and J by 2 bases, and 12 bases separated the two germline ends. The CDR3, as DNA: TGCGCCAGCAGCTGGGACCGCGCCCCCTACGAGCAGTACTTC. The encoded protein is CASSWDRAPYEQYF.

The chain carries TRBV7-6 and TRBJ2-7, with D unresolved. This CDR3 has 15 amino acids. Germline V gene data show CDR1 as SGHVS and CDR2 as FNYEAQ. The V end lost 3 bases, the J end lost 3 bases, and 15 bases lay between the germline ends. The CDR3: CASSLTSSGLYEQYF. The CDR3 DNA reads as TGTGCCAGCAGCTTGACCTCCTCTGGGCTCTACGAGCAGTACTTC.

This chain links TRBV5-1 with TRBJ2-1; 10 bases align to TRBD2. The CDR3 is 20 residues long. V shed 0 bases and J 8 bases; nucleotides not matched to a gene: 20. Germline V gene lookup returns CDR1 SGHRS and CDR2 YFSETQ. Here the CDR3 reads CASSLVPAGGPGSNRDEQFF. The DNA of the CDR3 is TGCGCCAGCAGCTTGGTTCCAGCGGGAGGGCCTGGGTCCAATAGAGATGAGCAGTTCTTC. Based on the CDR3 plus reference TRBV5-1 and TRBJ2-1, the full variable domain is KAGVTQTPRYLIKTRGQQVTLSCSPISGHRSVSWYQQTPGQGLQFLFEYFSETQRNKGNFPGRFSGRQFSNSRSEMNVSTLELGDSALYLCASSLVPAGGPGSNRDEQFFGPGTRLTVL.

The chain is built from TRBV2 and TRBJ1-2, with TRBD1 identical over 9 bases. The CDR3 covers 13 residues. The V gene's germline CDR1 is SNHLY and CDR2 FYNNEI. Trimming at V came to 8 bases and at J to 6 bases, leaving 7 bases not matched to a gene. CDR3 loop: CASLTGGANGYTF. Written as DNA, the CDR3 is TGTGCCAGCTTAACAGGGGGCGCGAATGGCTACACCTTC.

This clone has only a few counts. This chain connects TRBV21-1 to TRBJ1-1; the DNA was not used to check the table's D call, TRBD1. TRBV21-1 is annotated as a pseudogene. CDR3 length: 11 amino acids. The CDR3 here is CASSNWATAFF. The CDR3 nucleotides read TGTGCCAGCAGCAATTGGGCCACAGCTTTCTTT.

The DNA of the CDR3 is TGTGCCAGCAGCTCGACTAGCGTTTCCCAAGAGACCCAGTACTTC. Its translation: CASSSTSVSQETQYF. The chain combines TRBV9 with TRBJ2-5; 8 positions agree with TRBD2. This CDR3 region has 15 residues. From germline, CDR1 is SGDLS and CDR2 YYNGEE. V shed 4 bases and J 1 base; nucleotides not matched to a gene: 6.

The J gene is TRBJ1-4, the V gene TRBV19, with TRBD1 as a possible D gene (5 bases). Germline-derived CDR1 and CDR2 are LNHDA and SQIVND (reference sequence). The CDR3 spans 13 residues. V was clipped by 2 bases and J by 8 bases, with 9 bases between them. The CDR3 nucleotides are TGTGCCAGTAGTATACTTGGGGGAGAAAAACTGTTTTTT. Translating it yields CASSILGGEKLFF.

The CDR3 DNA is TGCGCCAGCAGCCAAGGGTGGGGGGTACTAACTAATGAAAAACTGTTTTTT. Protein sequence: CASSQGWGVLTNEKLFF. The chain uses TRBV4-1 and TRBJ1-4, with D perhaps matching TRBD1 (5 bases). CDR1 is MGHRA and CDR2 is YSYEKL in the germline V gene. V lost 1 base and J 1 base, leaving 13 bases between the germline ends. The CDR3 contains 17 residues.

The chain is built from TRBV6-5 and TRBJ1-5, with D possibly being TRBD1 (6 bases). Between the trimmed V and J ends, which lost 0 bases and 1 base, there was a span of 10 bases. The germline gives CDR1 MNHEY, CDR2 SVGAGI. The CDR3 is 16 amino acids. The CDR3 region has the DNA TGTGCCAGCAGTTACTCGAAGGGGGAAAGCAATCAGCCCCAGCATTTT. The encoded protein is CASSYSKGESNQPQHF.

V gene TRBV15 combines with J gene TRBJ1-1; 10 nucleotides match TRBD1. Germline-derived CDR1 and CDR2 are LNHNV and YYDKDF (reference sequence). Trimming removed 3 bases from V and 4 bases from J; junction bases left unmatched: 8. The CDR3 covers 16 residues. For the CDR3, the DNA is TGTGCCACCAGCAGGGACAGGGGGATCGTTGGCACTGAAGCTTTCTTT. Residues: CATSRDRGIVGTEAFF.

The V call is TRBV20-1, the J call TRBJ2-1; D not resolved. This CDR3 comprises 9 residues. V lost 4 bases and J 10 bases, leaving 5 bases between the germline ends. From germline, CDR1 is DFQATT and CDR2 SNEGSKA (reference sequence). The CDR3 bases are TGCAGTGCTACGTCGGAGCAGTTCTTC. It is translated as CSATSEQFF.

The chain employs TRBV5-1 and TRBJ1-1; D might be TRBD1 (5 bases). The V end was cut by 0 bases, the J end by 4 bases, with 13 bases between. CDR1 is SGHRS and CDR2 is YFSETQ in the germline V gene. The CDR3 loop spans 15 amino acids. The CDR3 nucleotides are TGCGCCAGCAGCTTGGGCCGAGGGGAGAGCACTGAAGCTTTCTTT. Translating it yields CASSLGRGESTEAFF.

The DNA of the CDR3 is TGTGCCAGCAGCCCGACGGAGAAATATGGCTACACCTTC. Its protein is CASSPTEKYGYTF. The chain couples TRBV7-9 to TRBJ1-2; no firm D call. V was pared by 5 bases and J by 5 bases, with 12 bases between. The CDR3 loop spans 13 amino acids. CDR1 and CDR2 from the germline V gene are SEHNR and FQNEAQ (reference sequence).

V usage is TRBV11-2 and J usage is TRBJ2-7; 13 bases map to TRBD2. The length of the CDR3 is 16 residues. The V and J ends lost 3 bases and 0 bases, in that order; junction bases with no gene match: 2. CDR1 is SGHAT, CDR2 FQNNGV, per germline. The CDR3 is CASSFGTSGTSYEQYF. The CDR3 region has the DNA TGTGCCAGCAGCTTCGGGACTAGCGGGACCTCCTACGAGCAGTACTTC.

With regard to this clone: At one end, the junction sequence differs from germline, possibly due to a read error. This chain connects TRBV2 to TRBJ2-2; 7 bases are shared with TRBD1. There are 13 residues in the CDR3. Germline CDR1 is SNHLY and CDR2 is FYNNEI. CDR3 coding DNA: TGTGCCAGCAATGAACAGGGGACCGGGGAGCTGTTTTTT. The encoded protein is CASNEQGTGELFF. Together with reference TRBV2 and TRBJ2-2, the CDR3 gives the full variable domain: EPEVTQTPSHQVTQMGQEVILRCVPISNHLYFYWYRQILGQKVEFLVSFYNNEISEKSEIFDDQFSVERPDGSNFTLKIRSTKLEDSAMYFCASNEQGTGELFFGEGSRLTVL.

This rearrangement joins TRBV27 to TRBJ2-3; no definite D call. Germline lookup yields CDR1 MNHEY and CDR2 SMNVEV (reference sequence). V was shortened by 2 bases and J by 2 bases, with 8 bases between the two germline ends. The CDR3 contains 14 residues. In DNA, the CDR3 is TGTGCCAGCAGTTTAGACGACCACACAGATACGCAGTATTTT. Encoded protein: CASSLDDHTDTQYF.

The chain recombines TRBV5-6 with TRBJ2-3; 10 bases map to TRBD1. The germline V gene has CDR1 SGHDT and CDR2 YYEEEE. There are 14 residues in the CDR3. J lost 5 bases, V lost 4 bases, and 4 bases had no gene match. The CDR3 bases are TGTGCCAGCAGCACGGGACAGGGGCAAGATACGCAGTATTTT. Residues: CASSTGQGQDTQYF.

The chain uses TRBV10-1 and TRBJ2-7, with 7 bases fitting TRBD2. This CDR3 comprises 12 residues. Germline lookup yields CDR1 WNHNN and CDR2 SYGVQD (reference sequence). J lost 2 bases, V lost 8 bases, and 3 bases had no gene match. The CDR3 DNA sequence: TGCGCCAGCGGGCGGGGGACCTACGAGCAGTACTTC. Translation: CASGRGTYEQYF.